Presented here are 18 T cell receptor beta chains from one specimen sequenced in a study of cytomegalovirus exposure and HLA in healthy donors. Sequenced by immunoSEQ multiplex PCR; TCRdb stores in-frame clones only, minus some. The sample yields approximately 280,000 clones, about 86% seen once. Sequenced material: PBMCs. These receptors originate from a woman under 30 in good health and CMV-seronegative.

The rearrangement links TRBV7-9 to TRBJ1-2; possibly TRBD1 for D (5 bases). Germline V gene lookup returns CDR1 SEHNR and CDR2 FQNEAQ (reference sequence). Trimming took 5 bases from V and 4 from J, leaving 17 bases between them. CDR3 length: 15 residues. This CDR3 is CASSRPISGGYGYTF. The CDR3 DNA reads as TGTGCCAGCAGCCGTCCAATATCGGGGGGCTATGGCTACACCTTC.

V and J are TRBV2 and TRBJ2-3; 7 nucleotides align to TRBD2. The germline gives CDR1 SNHLY, CDR2 FYNNEI. V trimming: 8 bases; J trimming: 6 bases; junction bases outside the gene matches: 29. The CDR3 totals 20 residues. CDR3 nucleotides: TGTGCCAGCGATACGGTAGGGTCAGGGCGGTATATGAGCGGGATGGATACGCAGTATTTT. Its protein product is CASDTVGSGRYMSGMDTQYF.

The rearrangement joins TRBV29-1 to TRBJ1-2; 11 nucleotides align to TRBD1. V was pared by 3 bases and J by 3 bases, with 6 bases of the junction left unmatched. This CDR3 has 15 residues. The V gene's germline CDR1 is SQVTM and CDR2 ANQGSEA. CDR3 nucleotide sequence: TGCAGCGTTGAGGGACAGGGGGAGATTTACTATGGCTACACCTTC. It translates to CSVEGQGEIYYGYTF.

J is TRBJ2-1 and V is TRBV12-5; 8 nucleotides line up with TRBD1. Germline V gene sequence: CDR1 LGHNT, CDR2 FRNRAP. V trimming: 0 bases; J trimming: 6 bases; junction bases outside the gene matches: 7. The CDR3 covers 16 residues. The CDR3 DNA follows: TGTGCTAGTGGTTTGGTAGCCGGGACAGGATTCAATGAGCAGTTCTTC. Residues: CASGLVAGTGFNEQFF.

A single count supports this clone. CDR3 sequence: CASTPTANTGELFF. The CDR3 DNA follows: TGTGCCAGCACCCCGACAGCGAACACCGGGGAGCTGTTTTTT. The V and J genes are TRBV6-4 and TRBJ2-2; D perhaps matches TRBD1 (5 bases). Germline V gene sequence: CDR1 MRHNA, CDR2 SNTAGT. CDR3 size: 14 residues. With 7 bases removed from V and 0 bases from J, the gap between germline ends came to 9 bases.

V is TRBV4-2 and J is TRBJ2-7; 14 positions match TRBD2. The CDR3 has 19 amino acids. CDR1 LGHNA and CDR2 YNFKEQ come from the germline V gene. J gave up 2 bases and V 1 base, and 10 bases lay outside the gene matches. DNA of the CDR3: TGTGCCAGCAGCCAAGGACTAGCGGGAGGGCCGTCGTGGGCCTACGAGCAGTACTTC. Translating gives CASSQGLAGGPSWAYEQYF.

The rearrangement links TRBV6-5 to TRBJ1-2; D unresolved. Germline loops: CDR1 MNHEY, CDR2 SVGAGI. The ends were cut back, 0 bases at V and 8 bases at J, with 10 bases in the middle. The CDR3 totals 13 residues. CDR3 protein: CASSYSIYWGYTF. The DNA for the CDR3 is TGTGCCAGCAGTTACTCGATTTACTGGGGCTACACCTTC.

This chain links TRBV27 with TRBJ1-1; weak D call: TRBD1 (5 bases). The CDR3 is made up of 15 amino acids. The V end was cut by 6 bases, the J end by 6 bases, with 20 bases between. Germline V gives CDR1 MNHEY, CDR2 SMNVEV (reference sequence). As DNA, the CDR3 is TGTGCCAGCAGCCAGCTCTTCGGCAGGGAGGCTGAAGCTTTCTTT. It translates to CASSQLFGREAEAFF.

This rearrangement joins TRBV9 to TRBJ2-2; the match to TRBD2 covers 11 bases. The germline V gene has CDR1 SGDLS and CDR2 YYNGEE. The V and J ends lost 4 bases and 3 bases, in that order; junction bases with no gene match: 8. The CDR3 has 17 amino acids. This CDR3 reads CASSTPSSGGYTGELFF. Here the CDR3 DNA reads TGTGCCAGCAGCACCCCCTCTAGCGGGGGGTACACCGGGGAGCTGTTTTTT.

The V call is TRBV5-1, the J call TRBJ1-3; D perhaps matches TRBD1 (6 bases). Germline CDR1 is SGHRS and CDR2 is YFSETQ. Trimming took off 2 bases at V and 4 bases at J, with 16 bases between the two ends. This CDR3 is 16 amino acids long. CDR3: CASSFDPTGSGNTIYF. The CDR3 region has the DNA TGCGCCAGCAGCTTCGACCCAACAGGGAGCGGAAACACCATATATTTT.

This chain uses TRBV9 with TRBJ2-3, with D possibly matching TRBD1 (6 bases). This CDR3 contains 16 residues. Germline V CDR1 and CDR2: SGDLS, YYNGEE. V was cut by 3 bases and J by 6 bases, with 20 bases left in between. The CDR3 nucleotides are TGTGCCAGCAGCGATCGTGAGACAGGAGCCAGGGATACGCAGTATTTT. This gives the protein CASSDRETGARDTQYF. The full variable domain, its missing parts supplied by reference TRBV9 and TRBJ2-3, is DSGVTQTPKHLITATGQRVTLRCSPRSGDLSVYWYQQSLDQGLQFLIQYYNGEERAKGNILERFSAQQFPDLHSELNLSSLELGDSALYFCASSDRETGARDTQYFGPGTRLTVL.

The rearrangement joins TRBV7-3 to TRBJ1-3; maybe TRBD1 (6 bases). The CDR3 consists of 14 residues. Germline V lookup: CDR1 SGHTA, CDR2 FQGTGA. Trimming removed 4 bases from V and 2 bases from J, with 9 bases in between. The CDR3 DNA follows: TGTGCCAGCAGCTCTTCAGGGGCTGGAAACACCATATATTTT. Encoded protein: CASSSSGAGNTIYF.

The V gene is TRBV29-1, the J gene TRBJ1-5; TRBD1 aligns across 7 bases. V lost 5 bases to trimming and J lost 0 bases; unmatched junction nucleotides: 19. The CDR3 covers 19 residues. Germline assignment: CDR1 SQVTM and CDR2 ANQGSEA. This chain's CDR3 is CSVPNRTGGWRLSNQPQHF. In DNA form, the CDR3 reads TGCAGCGTTCCTAACCGGACAGGAGGGTGGAGGCTTAGCAATCAGCCCCAGCATTTT.

CDR3 coding DNA: TGTGCCAGCAGTGGGAGAGGGGGGGAGACTGAAGCTTTCTTT. Amino acid sequence: CASSGRGGETEAFF. The chain carries TRBV6-5 and TRBJ1-1, with a weak D call TRBD1 (6 bases). Per germline, CDR1 MNHEY and CDR2 SVGAGI. The CDR3 covers 14 residues. The ends were cut back, 5 bases at V and 5 bases at J, with 15 bases in the middle.

The chain couples TRBV5-1 to TRBJ2-7; 15 bases line up with TRBD2. V was clipped by 3 bases and J by 7 bases; unmatched bases: 11. This CDR3 spans 17 amino acids. From germline, CDR1 is SGHRS and CDR2 YFSETQ. The CDR3 protein is CASSSPQGLAGGTEQYF. The CDR3 region has the DNA TGCGCCAGCAGCTCCCCCCAGGGACTAGCGGGAGGAACAGAGCAGTACTTC.

The chain joins TRBV27 to TRBJ1-2, with unresolved D. The CDR3 totals 15 residues. V was shortened by 5 bases and J by 1 base, with 14 bases between the two germline ends. Germline V gene sequence: CDR1 MNHEY, CDR2 SMNVEV (reference sequence). The CDR3 here is CASSIERFLNYGYTF. In DNA, the CDR3 is TGTGCCAGCAGTATTGAGCGTTTTCTTAACTATGGCTACACCTTC.

This chain uses TRBV28 with TRBJ2-3; 9 bases line up with TRBD2. The J segment lost 2 bases and the V segment lost 5 bases, leaving 8 bases of the junction unmatched. The CDR3 runs to 16 residues. CDR1 and CDR2 (germline): MDHEN, SYDVKM. The CDR3 here is CASSPSAGGNTDTQYF. The CDR3 nucleotides are TGTGCCAGCAGTCCCTCGGCGGGGGGGAACACAGATACGCAGTATTTT.

This chain uses TRBV30 with TRBJ2-7; 10 nucleotides match TRBD2. The CDR3 loop spans 14 amino acids. The junction had 8 bases not matched to a gene; V was cut back by 5 bases and J by 4 bases. Germline assignment: CDR1 GTSNPN and CDR2 SVGIG (reference sequence). The CDR3 protein is CAWGRASGSYEQYF. The CDR3 nucleotides are TGTGCCTGGGGCCGGGCTAGCGGGAGTTACGAGCAGTACTTC.